The rows below give T cell receptor beta chains drawn from one sample of a study of T cells in tuberculosis. Only in-frame clones appear in the TCRdb table, and some are missing; sequencing was by immunoSEQ multiplex PCR. The table shows 31,000 or so clones, with 86% occurring only once. The sequencing here drew on PBMCs, taken at tuberculosis diagnosis. These receptors all stem from an adult with tuberculosis. Both conserved end residues are part of each CDR3. The D gene is left open where the match is weak. The size field is filled for only some rows; it gives once, few, many or a size class.

v_gene	d_gene	j_gene	abundance	CDR3nt	CDR3aa
TRBV21-1	NA	TRBJ2-7	few	TGTGCCAGCAGCAAAAGGGAGGGGTACTTC	CASSKREGYF
TRBV18	TRBD1	TRBJ1-5	NA	TGTGCCAGCTCACCACCGACAGGGAATCAGCCCCAGCATTTT	CASSPPTGNQPQHF
TRBV30	TRBD1	TRBJ2-7	NA	TGTGCCTGGGCCGGGACAGGGGGGATCTTGACTGTCTCCTACGAGCAGTACTTC	CAWAGTGGILTVSYEQYF
TRBV5-1	NA	TRBJ2-7	NA	TGCGCCAGCAGCTCGGGACTGACTGGCTACGAGCAGTACTTC	CASSSGLTGYEQYF
TRBV7-9	TRBD2	TRBJ2-4	NA	TGTGCCAGCAGCTCAGAACTAGCGGGAGGGGAAAACATTCAGTACTTC	CASSSELAGGENIQYF
TRBV28	TRBD1	TRBJ1-1	NA	TGTGCCAGCAGGACAGGGGGAAAAAGTGAAGCTTTCTTT	CASRTGGKSEAFF
TRBV6-6	NA	TRBJ2-7	NA	TGTGCCAGCAGTTACACCAGACAGAGAATACCCGAGCAGTACTTC	CASSYTRQRIPEQYF
TRBV7-9	TRBD2	TRBJ2-7	NA	TGTGCCAGCAGCTTAAGCGGGACCACTGAAGAGCAGTACTTC	CASSLSGTTEEQYF
TRBV11-2	NA	TRBJ1-2	few	TGTGCCAGCAGCTTAGGACACAGCATTAACTATGGCTACACCTTC	CASSLGHSINYGYTF
TRBV28	NA	TRBJ2-5	NA	TGTGCCAGCAGTTTGAACCAGCGGGAGACCCAGTACTTC	CASSLNQRETQYF
TRBV28	NA	TRBJ1-2	NA	TGTGCCAGCAGTTTATTGGGGGGAGGCTACACCTTC	CASSLLGGGYTF
TRBV19	TRBD1	TRBJ1-1	NA	TGTGCCAGTAGTATGGGGAGACAGGGTAGGGCGGGGACTGAAGCTTTCTTT	CASSMGRQGRAGTEAFF
TRBV2	NA	TRBJ1-1	NA	TGTGCCAGCCAGGACAGTCTCACTGAAGCTTTCTTT	CASQDSLTEAFF
TRBV19	TRBD2	TRBJ2-7	medium-sized	TGTGCCAGTAGTATCACTAGCGGGGGCGAGCAGTACTTC	CASSITSGGEQYF
TRBV19	NA	TRBJ1-5	once	TGTGCCAGTAGTATAGGACTCCAGGGTCAGCCCCAGCATTTT	CASSIGLQGQPQHF
TRBV6-6	NA	TRBJ1-5	NA	TGTGCCAGCAGAGACAGGTATAGCAATCAGCCCCAGCATTTT	CASRDRYSNQPQHF
TRBV18	TRBD1	TRBJ1-4	NA	TGTGCCAGCTCATACGACAGGGATGAAAAACTGTTTTTT	CASSYDRDEKLFF
TRBV2	NA	TRBJ1-5	NA	TGTGCCAGCAAGACTGGACTGAAGTCGGGACAGCCCCAGCATTTT	CASKTGLKSGQPQHF
TRBV6-1	TRBD2	TRBJ2-5	NA	TGTGCCAGCAGTGCGGGAGGTGGGCGAGAGACCCAGTACTTC	CASSAGGGRETQYF
TRBV4-2	NA	TRBJ1-4	NA	TGTGCCAGCAGCCAAGATAACCGGGACACTAAACGGGTAACTAATGAAAAACTGTTTTTT	CASSQDNRDTKRVTNEKLFF
TRBV19	NA	TRBJ1-3	NA	TGTGCCAGTAGTCATCAGGGAGGTGGAAACACCATATATTTT	CASSHQGGGNTIYF
TRBV5-5	NA	TRBJ1-3	NA	TGTGCCAGCAGCTTGGCCGGGTGGGGCGCATCTGGAAACACCATATATTTT	CASSLAGWGASGNTIYF
TRBV28	NA	TRBJ2-2	few	TGTGCCAGCATCGCGAACACCGGGGAGCTGTTTTTT	CASIANTGELFF
TRBV5-4	TRBD1	TRBJ1-6	NA	TGTGCCAGCAGCATGGGACAGGTTACTTCACCCCTCCACTTT	CASSMGQVTSPLHF
TRBV27	TRBD1	TRBJ1-1	NA	TGTGCCAGCAGCCCACAGGGGACAGGTGAAGCTTTCTTT	CASSPQGTGEAFF